This T cell receptor beta chain derives from a study of blood T cell repertoires in COVID-19 (TCRdb year 2020). Regarding the complete study: The collaborator samples originated in the United States, Italy and Spain and spanned the acute and convalescent phases of COVID-19. The material from the prospective study consisted of cDNA or gDNA derived from T cells, B-cell-depleted T cells, or PBMCs. Deeply sampled blood TCRbeta repertoires from subjects exposed to, actively infected with, or recovered from COVID-19 were included in the dataset. The repertoires were released in a freely available public database meant as a resource for research on the immune response to SARS-CoV-2. Samples were obtained from the ongoing ImmuneRACE study (first 160 participants) and from some 1,300 subjects provided by 6 global collaborators. Sample metadata almost always included a de-identified subject ID, COVID-19 status, age in years and sex. Where HLA class I and class II types were available, the types were taken from metadata supplied by the sample provider, not from assay-based typing. Study-wide conclusions, independent of this receptor: How much clinical and demographic metadata was included differed by source and by participant, and the metadata was provided uncurated.

Whole blood was collected in K2EDTA tubes by collaborating institutions according to the institutions' own protocols. For TCRbeta analysis, collaborators shipped samples as frozen whole blood, isolated PBMCs, or DNA extracted from either of those sample types. Turning to this clone: Its specific antigen is unknown. The input lacks base qualities; no much larger clone sits a single base away.

TCRbeta CDR3 regions were amplified from genomic DNA by means of the immunoSEQ Assay, a bias-controlled multiplex PCR. The original pipeline was this. Nucleated cell counts per sample were estimated from amplification of reference gene primers within the assay. To quantify the absolute abundance of each unique TCRbeta CDR3 rearrangement, sequence reads were collapsed and filtered. Productive Simpson clonality was computed per sample as the square root of Simpson's diversity index over productive rearrangements. Held by TCRdb, this immuneACCESS table contains in-frame sequences only and omits some clones. Under half of the omission traces to an unresolved V gene where checked; the cause of the rest is unknown. The DNA gave D and trimming, while V, J and clone size come from that table. The sample table lists 200,000 to 300,000 clones, 70% to 90% of them with a count of one. The ten largest account for 2% to 2.5% of the sample.

The TCR originated in a woman between 50 and 59 years old with acute or convalescent COVID-19. The sample consisted of peripheral blood.

Here the CDR3 is given as CASSLVRGHEQYF. At the DNA level, the sequence is TGCGCCAGCAGCTTGGTCAGGGGGCACGAGCAGTACTTC. This sequence uses TRBV5-1 and TRBJ2-7, with 8 bases matching TRBD1. V ends up 0 bases short and J 5 bases short, with an unmatched junction base count of 1. The germline V gene gives CDR1 as SGHRS and CDR2 as YFSETQ. The CDR3 covers 13 residues, taking in both the cysteine and the phenylalanine. Only the CDR3 part of the read is kept: 39 bases, read in frame from the first base.